This T cell receptor beta chain originates from a study of T-cell reconstitution after alpha-beta-depleted transplantation in children. Whole-study findings and limits: The study reportedly traced alpha-beta T cells about two months after transplant to several hundred expanded graft clones. It was surviving recipient T cells and thymic progenitors that gave some patients high TCRbeta diversity at day 60. One year post-transplant, T-cell counts and diversity were largely derived from T cells produced anew.

On this clonotype: What it binds is unknown.

Preparation of the TCRbeta library used unique molecular identifiers. In TCRdb, the PCR reads were re-called with MiXCR into one record per CDR3 protein. The data hold 90,000 to 100,000 distinct CDR3 sequences, with 20% to 30% observed a single time. This CDR3 is 13 amino acids long. CDR1 and CDR2 from the germline V gene are SGHRS and YFSETQ. V lost 0 bases to trimming and J lost 5 bases, with 8 bases between them. The sequencing used PBMCs, collected before TCRalphabeta/CD19-depleted stem cell transplant. The chain couples TRBV5-1 to TRBJ1-1; D not certain. This receptor was taken from a boy between 2 and 10 years old with acute lymphoblastic leukemia, due to receive a stem cell transplant. DNA of the CDR3: TGCGCCAGCAGCTTGGGTTCGGGGACTGAAGCTTTCTTT. It translates to CASSLGSGTEAFF.